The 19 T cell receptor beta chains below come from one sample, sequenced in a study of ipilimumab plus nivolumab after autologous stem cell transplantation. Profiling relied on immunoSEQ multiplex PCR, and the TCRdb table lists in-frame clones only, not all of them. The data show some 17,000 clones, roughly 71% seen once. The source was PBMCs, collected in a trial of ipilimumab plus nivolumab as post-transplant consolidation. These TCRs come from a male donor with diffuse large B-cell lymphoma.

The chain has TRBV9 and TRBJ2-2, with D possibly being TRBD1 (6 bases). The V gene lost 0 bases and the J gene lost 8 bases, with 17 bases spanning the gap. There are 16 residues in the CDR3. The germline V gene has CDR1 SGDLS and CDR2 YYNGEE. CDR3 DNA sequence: TGTGCCAGCAGCGTAGTGGCACCGAGGGGACAAGGGGAGCTGTTTTTT. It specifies CASSVVAPRGQGELFF.

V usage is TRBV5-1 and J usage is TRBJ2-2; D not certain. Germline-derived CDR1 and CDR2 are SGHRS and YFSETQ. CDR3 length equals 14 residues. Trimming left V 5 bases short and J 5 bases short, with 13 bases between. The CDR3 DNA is TGCGCCAGCAGTCGAGTAGCTTGGACCGGGGAGCTGTTTTTT. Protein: CASSRVAWTGELFF.

The CDR3 region has the DNA TGCGCCAGCAGCTTGAATTTTGGGGAGCCCCAGCATTTT. This translates into CASSLNFGEPQHF. V is TRBV5-1 and J is TRBJ1-5, with D unresolved. Germline CDR1 reads SGHRS; CDR2 reads YFSETQ. Trimming removed 1 base at V and 8 bases at J, with 10 bases between. CDR3 length: 13 amino acids.

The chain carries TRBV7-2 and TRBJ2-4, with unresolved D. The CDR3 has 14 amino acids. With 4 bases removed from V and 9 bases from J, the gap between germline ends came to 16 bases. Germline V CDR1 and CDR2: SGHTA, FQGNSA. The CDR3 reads CASSSTSDHPIQYF. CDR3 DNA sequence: TGTGCCAGCAGCTCCACATCGGACCATCCCATTCAGTACTTC. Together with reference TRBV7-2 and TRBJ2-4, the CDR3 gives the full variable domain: GAGVSQSPSNKVTEKGKDVELRCDPISGHTALYWYRQSLGQGLEFLIYFQGNSAPDKSGLPSDRFSAERTGGSVSTLTIQRTQQEDSAVYLCASSSTSDHPIQYFGAGTRLSVL.

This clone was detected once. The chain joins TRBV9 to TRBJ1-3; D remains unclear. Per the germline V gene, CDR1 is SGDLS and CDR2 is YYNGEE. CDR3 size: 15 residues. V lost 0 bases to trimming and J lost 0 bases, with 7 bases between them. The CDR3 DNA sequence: TGTGCCAGCAGCGTAGGCATGACCTCTGGAAACACCATATATTTT. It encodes CASSVGMTSGNTIYF.

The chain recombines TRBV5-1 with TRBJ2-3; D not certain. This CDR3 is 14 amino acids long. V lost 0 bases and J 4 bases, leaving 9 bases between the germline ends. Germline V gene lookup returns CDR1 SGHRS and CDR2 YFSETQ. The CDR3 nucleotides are TGCGCCAGCAGCTTGGAGGACCTTGCAGATACGCAGTATTTT. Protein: CASSLEDLADTQYF.

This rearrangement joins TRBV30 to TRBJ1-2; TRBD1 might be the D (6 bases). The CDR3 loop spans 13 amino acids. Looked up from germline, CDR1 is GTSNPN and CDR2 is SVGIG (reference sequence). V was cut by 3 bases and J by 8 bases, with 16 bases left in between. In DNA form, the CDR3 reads TGTGCCTGGAGGCCGTTCTCGACAGGCGGCTACACCTTC. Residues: CAWRPFSTGGYTF.

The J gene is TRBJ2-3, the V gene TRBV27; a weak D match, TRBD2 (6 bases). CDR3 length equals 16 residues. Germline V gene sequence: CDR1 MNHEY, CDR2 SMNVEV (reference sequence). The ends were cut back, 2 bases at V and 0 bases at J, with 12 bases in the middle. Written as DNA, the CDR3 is TGTGCCAGCAGTTTAACGCGGGGTGCTAGCACAGATACGCAGTATTTT. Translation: CASSLTRGASTDTQYF.

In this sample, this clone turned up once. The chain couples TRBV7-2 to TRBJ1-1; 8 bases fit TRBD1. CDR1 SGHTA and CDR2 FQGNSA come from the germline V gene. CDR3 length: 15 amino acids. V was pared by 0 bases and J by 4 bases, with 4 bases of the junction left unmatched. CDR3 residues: CASSLAGTGGTEAFF. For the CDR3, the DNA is TGTGCCAGCAGCTTAGCGGGTACAGGGGGCACTGAAGCTTTCTTT. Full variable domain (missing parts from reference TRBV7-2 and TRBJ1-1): GAGVSQSPSNKVTEKGKDVELRCDPISGHTALYWYRQSLGQGLEFLIYFQGNSAPDKSGLPSDRFSAERTGGSVSTLTIQRTQQEDSAVYLCASSLAGTGGTEAFFGQGTRLTVV.

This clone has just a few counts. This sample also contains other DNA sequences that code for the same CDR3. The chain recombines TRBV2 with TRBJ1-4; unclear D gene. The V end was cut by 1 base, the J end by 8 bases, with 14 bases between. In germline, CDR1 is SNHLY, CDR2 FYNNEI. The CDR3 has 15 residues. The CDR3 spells CASSEVGGVGEKLFF. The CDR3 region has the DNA TGTGCCAGCAGTGAAGTAGGAGGCGTAGGAGAAAAACTGTTTTTT.

The CDR3 reads CASSPGTGEEKLFF. The CDR3 DNA follows: TGTGCCAGCAGCCCTGGGACAGGGGAAGAAAAACTGTTTTTT. This chain uses TRBV7-2 with TRBJ1-4, with 10 bases lining up with TRBD1. The CDR3 loop spans 14 amino acids. Germline V CDR1 and CDR2: SGHTA, FQGNSA. V lost 5 bases to trimming and J lost 8 bases; unmatched junction nucleotides: 5.

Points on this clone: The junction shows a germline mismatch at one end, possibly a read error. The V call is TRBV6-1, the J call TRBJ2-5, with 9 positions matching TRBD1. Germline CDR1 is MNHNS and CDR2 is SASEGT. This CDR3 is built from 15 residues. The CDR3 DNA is TGCGCCAGCTCAGGCAGCACAGGGGGCGGAGAGACCCAGTACTTC. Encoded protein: CASSGSTGGGETQYF.

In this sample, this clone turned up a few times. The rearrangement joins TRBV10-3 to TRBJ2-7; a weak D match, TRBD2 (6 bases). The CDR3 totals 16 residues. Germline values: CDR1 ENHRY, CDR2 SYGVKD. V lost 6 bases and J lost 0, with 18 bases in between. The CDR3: CAIRQPSAKSSYEQYF. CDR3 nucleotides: TGTGCCATCAGACAGCCTAGCGCCAAGAGCTCCTACGAGCAGTACTTC.

CDR3 sequence reads: CASSPLGSTDTQYF. The CDR3 DNA reads as TGTGCCAGCAGCCCCTTGGGTAGCACAGATACGCAGTATTTT. The V and J genes are TRBV7-9 and TRBJ2-3, with D unresolved. V gave up 5 bases and J gave up 0 bases, with 9 bases separating them. The CDR3 extends over 14 amino acids. Germline-derived CDR1 and CDR2 are SEHNR and FQNEAQ (reference sequence).

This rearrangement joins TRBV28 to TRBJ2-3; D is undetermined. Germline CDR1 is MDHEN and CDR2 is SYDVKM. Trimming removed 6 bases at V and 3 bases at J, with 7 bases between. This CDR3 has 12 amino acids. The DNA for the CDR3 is TGTGCCAGCAGCATTGGTACAGATACGCAGTATTTT. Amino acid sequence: CASSIGTDTQYF.

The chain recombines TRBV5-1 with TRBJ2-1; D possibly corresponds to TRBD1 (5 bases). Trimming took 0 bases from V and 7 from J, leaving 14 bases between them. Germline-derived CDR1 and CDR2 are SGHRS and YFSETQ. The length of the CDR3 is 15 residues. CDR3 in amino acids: CASSLEGMSLNEQFF. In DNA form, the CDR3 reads TGCGCCAGCAGCTTGGAGGGGATGAGTCTGAATGAGCAGTTCTTC.

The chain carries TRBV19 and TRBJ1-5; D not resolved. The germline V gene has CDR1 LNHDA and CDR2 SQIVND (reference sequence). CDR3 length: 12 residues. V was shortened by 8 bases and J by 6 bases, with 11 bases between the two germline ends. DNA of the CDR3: TGTGCCAGTGGATTTTGGAGTCAGCCCCAGCATTTT. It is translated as CASGFWSQPQHF.

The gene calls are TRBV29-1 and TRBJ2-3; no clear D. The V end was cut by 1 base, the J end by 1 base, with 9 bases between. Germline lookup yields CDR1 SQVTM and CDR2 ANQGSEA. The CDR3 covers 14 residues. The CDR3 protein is CSVEGGFGTDTQYF. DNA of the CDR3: TGCAGCGTTGAAGGGGGATTTGGCACAGATACGCAGTATTTT.

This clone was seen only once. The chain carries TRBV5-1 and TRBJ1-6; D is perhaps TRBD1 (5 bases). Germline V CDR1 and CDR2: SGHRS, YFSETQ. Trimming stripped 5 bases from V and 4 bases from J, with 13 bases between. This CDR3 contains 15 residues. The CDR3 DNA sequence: TGCGCCAGCAGTCCGCGACAGACTTATAATTCACCCCTCCACTTT. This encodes CASSPRQTYNSPLHF.